These 29 T cell receptor beta chains came from one sample sequenced in a study of PD-1 blockade in classical Hodgkin lymphoma. Sequenced by immunoSEQ multiplex PCR; TCRdb stores in-frame clones only, minus some. The sample lists 20,000 to 25,000 clones; roughly 86% were seen once. Sample time point: cycle 4 day 1 (C4D1), after 6 weeks of nivolumab. Relapse after autologous stem cell transplantation occurred in every patient, and brentuximab vedotin exposure varied. The sample here was peripheral blood mononuclear cells (PBMCs), taken before the fourth cycle of nivolumab. These receptors were taken from a human donor with classical Hodgkin lymphoma.

The CDR3 nucleotides are TGTGCCACCAGCCTCACGGAACCTAATCAGCCCCAGCATTTT. This encodes CATSLTEPNQPQHF. The chain couples TRBV15 to TRBJ1-5, with D hard to call. Trimming pared 5 bases from V and 4 bases from J, leaving 12 bases between. This CDR3 has 14 amino acids. Germline CDR1 is LNHNV and CDR2 is YYDKDF (reference sequence).

This chain joins TRBV11-2 and TRBJ2-1; TRBD2 might be the D (5 bases). Germline V gives CDR1 SGHAT, CDR2 FQNNGV. Trimming shortened V by 2 bases and J by 2 bases, and 13 bases separated the two germline ends. The CDR3 covers 16 residues. Written as DNA, the CDR3 is TGTGCCAGCAGCTTACGACCGGGGATGGCCTACAATGAGCAGTTCTTC. It specifies CASSLRPGMAYNEQFF.

The chain employs TRBV19 and TRBJ2-1, with D possibly matching TRBD1 (5 bases). The CDR3 runs to 14 residues. Trimming cost V 9 bases and J 8 bases, with 20 bases left between them. Germline-derived CDR1 and CDR2 are LNHDA and SQIVND (reference sequence). In DNA, the CDR3 is TGTGCCAGCACCGAAGGGGCTTTCTTGGATGAGCAGTTCTTC. Amino acid sequence: CASTEGAFLDEQFF.

This chain connects TRBV10-2 to TRBJ2-3; TRBD2 matches at 12 bases. Trimming took 2 bases from V and 5 from J; bases not matched to a gene: 5. Germline loops: CDR1 WSHSY, CDR2 SAAADI. This CDR3 is 16 amino acids long. The CDR3 coding sequence is TGCGCCAGCAGTGAGCCGCCGGGACTAGCGGGAGATACGCAGTATTTT. Encoded protein: CASSEPPGLAGDTQYF.

This clone has just one count. The chain is built from TRBV7-3 and TRBJ2-5; 9 nucleotides agree with TRBD1. This CDR3 region has 16 residues. Germline values: CDR1 SGHTA, CDR2 FQGTGA. Losses at the gene ends were 2 bases for V and 5 bases for J; bases not matched to a gene: 9. The CDR3, as DNA: TGTGCCAGCAGCTTAGTCGCGACAGGGGGACGGGAGACCCAGTACTTC. Protein: CASSLVATGGRETQYF.

V gene TRBV28 combines with J gene TRBJ2-7; D is ambiguous. Germline lookup yields CDR1 MDHEN and CDR2 SYDVKM. Trimming stripped 2 bases from V and 6 bases from J, with 8 bases between. The CDR3 extends over 12 amino acids. CDR3 DNA sequence: TGTGCCAGCAGTTTAAACGTCGGCGAGCAGTACTTC. The encoded protein is CASSLNVGEQYF.

The chain has TRBV29-1 and TRBJ2-3; perhaps TRBD2 as D (5 bases). The CDR3 spans 16 residues. Germline values: CDR1 SQVTM, CDR2 ANQGSEA. V was trimmed by 4 bases and J by 2 bases, leaving 19 bases between them. The CDR3 here is CSVGAAASSLTDTQYF. The DNA for the CDR3 is TGCAGCGTTGGAGCGGCCGCGAGCTCCCTCACAGATACGCAGTATTTT.

The rearrangement uses TRBV27 and TRBJ1-4, with D tentatively TRBD1 (5 bases). The germline V gene encodes CDR1 MNHEY and CDR2 SMNVEV (reference sequence). Deletions cut 5 bases from V and 3 bases from J, with 13 bases between. The CDR3 has 15 residues. CDR3 nucleotide sequence: TGTGCCAGCAGTCCGACAGTTTATCCTAATGAAAAACTGTTTTTT. Protein: CASSPTVYPNEKLFF.

The genes are TRBV28 and TRBJ2-6; 7 bases fit TRBD1. CDR1 is MDHEN, CDR2 SYDVKM, per germline. V gave up 4 bases and J gave up 2 bases; unmatched junction bases: 2. The CDR3 covers 15 residues. The CDR3 region has the DNA TGTGCCAGCAGTTCACAGGGGACTGGGGCCAACGTCCTGACTTTC. This gives the protein CASSSQGTGANVLTF.

The J gene is TRBJ1-1, the V gene TRBV7-9, with unresolved D. The V end was cut by 4 bases, the J end by 2 bases, with 11 bases between. The CDR3 runs to 14 residues. CDR1 is SEHNR and CDR2 is FQNEAQ in the germline V gene (reference sequence). This chain's CDR3 is CASSSQRANTEAFF. The CDR3 DNA is TGTGCCAGCAGCTCACAGAGGGCCAACACTGAAGCTTTCTTT.

V usage is TRBV10-1 and J usage is TRBJ2-1, with TRBD1 matching over 8 bases. The CDR3 has 13 amino acids. The J segment lost 9 bases and the V segment lost 7 bases, leaving 8 bases of the junction unmatched. CDR1 WNHNN and CDR2 SYGVQD come from the germline V gene (reference sequence). CDR3 amino acids: CASNPDRVGEQFF. CDR3 sequence (DNA): TGCGCCAGCAACCCGGACAGGGTCGGTGAGCAGTTCTTC.

The V and J genes are TRBV28 and TRBJ2-5; the match to TRBD1 covers 10 bases. This CDR3 has 16 amino acids. Germline CDR1 is MDHEN and CDR2 is SYDVKM. With 5 bases clipped from V and 3 bases from J, the junction kept 9 bases outside the gene matches. The CDR3 sequence: CASSVLPGQGKETQYF. The CDR3 coding sequence is TGTGCCAGCAGTGTCCTCCCGGGACAGGGGAAAGAGACCCAGTACTTC.

The V gene is TRBV27, the J gene TRBJ1-6; 7 bases align to TRBD1. Losses at the gene ends were 3 bases for V and 0 bases for J; bases not matched to a gene: 8. CDR3 length: 18 residues. Germline CDR1 is MNHEY and CDR2 is SMNVEV (reference sequence). The CDR3 DNA sequence: TGTGCCAGCAGTTTCGGCATCAGGGGGAGCTCCTATAATTCACCCCTCCACTTT. Encoded protein: CASSFGIRGSSYNSPLHF.

The chain carries TRBV2 and TRBJ2-7; 9 bases match TRBD1. This CDR3 has 14 residues. V lost 8 bases and J lost 2; bases outside the gene matches: 7. Germline-derived CDR1 and CDR2 are SNHLY and FYNNEI. The CDR3 reads CASSEGTGPYEQYF. DNA for the CDR3: TGTGCCAGCTCGGAAGGGACAGGGCCCTACGAGCAGTACTTC.

The chain joins TRBV12-1 to TRBJ2-1; the table's D gene call, TRBD2, was not cross checked with the DNA. TRBV12-1 is tagged as a pseudogene. The CDR3 length is 17 residues. CDR3 residues: CASSHRTSGRFHNEQFF. The CDR3 region has the DNA TGTGCCAGCAGCCATAGGACTAGCGGGAGGTTCCACAATGAGCAGTTCTTC.

The chain joins TRBV27 to TRBJ2-2; TRBD2 matches at 7 bases. The ends lost 2 bases at V and 4 bases at J; junction bases unmatched: 7. The CDR3 contains 16 residues. CDR1 is MNHEY and CDR2 is SMNVEV in the germline V gene (reference sequence). CDR3 residues: CASSLIAGVSTGELFF. Written as DNA, the CDR3 is TGTGCCAGCAGTTTAATTGCGGGGGTGAGCACCGGGGAGCTGTTTTTT.

The chain couples TRBV5-6 to TRBJ2-3; D may be TRBD1 (6 bases). Trimming removed 4 bases from V and 6 bases from J, with 30 bases in between. Germline CDR1 is SGHDT and CDR2 is YYEEEE. CDR3 length: 19 residues. The CDR3 loop is CASSPGYKTQGARGDTQYF. The CDR3 region has the DNA TGTGCCAGCAGCCCCGGATATAAAACACAGGGCGCGAGGGGTGATACGCAGTATTTT.

The rearrangement joins TRBV7-9 to TRBJ2-4, with 7 bases matching TRBD2. V trimming: 3 bases; J trimming: 1 base; junction bases outside the gene matches: 9. CDR1 is SEHNR, CDR2 FQNEAQ, per germline (reference sequence). This CDR3 has 17 residues. CDR3 loop: CASSFASGRPAKNIQYF. CDR3 nucleotides: TGTGCCAGCAGCTTCGCTTCCGGGAGGCCCGCCAAAAACATTCAGTACTTC.

This sequence joins TRBV15 and TRBJ2-1, with TRBD2 matching 8 bases. This CDR3 region has 16 residues. V lost 0 bases, J lost 5 bases, and 6 bases stayed unmatched. CDR1 LNHNV and CDR2 YYDKDF come from the germline V gene (reference sequence). This CDR3 is CATSREGTRAHNEQFF. As DNA, the CDR3 is TGTGCCACCAGCAGAGAAGGGACTAGGGCACACAATGAGCAGTTCTTC.

This clone was counted a few times. The gene calls are TRBV4-1 and TRBJ1-2; D might be TRBD1 (5 bases). The CDR3 has 14 amino acids. Germline lookup yields CDR1 MGHRA and CDR2 YSYEKL. The V and J ends lost 1 base and 6 bases respectively, with 12 bases between them. The chain's CDR3 is CASSQVVGVDGYTF. The CDR3, as DNA: TGCGCCAGCAGCCAAGTAGTAGGGGTGGATGGCTACACCTTC.

This rearrangement joins TRBV6-5 to TRBJ1-4, with no clear D. With 0 bases removed from V and 8 bases from J, the gap between germline ends came to 10 bases. This CDR3 comprises 14 residues. In germline, CDR1 is MNHEY, CDR2 SVGAGI. CDR3 sequence: CASSYSGGGEKLFF. CDR3 nucleotide sequence: TGTGCCAGCAGTTACTCTGGAGGAGGAGAAAAACTGTTTTTT.

The gene calls are TRBV5-8 and TRBJ1-2; 7 bases are shared with TRBD1. Germline assignment: CDR1 SGHTS and CDR2 YDEGEE. V lost 0 bases, J lost 3 bases, and 5 bases stayed unmatched. This CDR3 has 15 amino acids. The CDR3 sequence: CASSLVVRGDYGYTF. Written as DNA, the CDR3 is TGTGCCAGCAGCTTGGTCGTCAGGGGGGACTATGGCTACACCTTC.

The CDR3 DNA follows: TGTGCCAGCAGCCGAGGACAGTCAAACACTGAAGCTTTCTTT. This encodes CASSRGQSNTEAFF. The chain links TRBV7-9 to TRBJ1-1, with D tentatively TRBD1 (6 bases). This CDR3 comprises 14 residues. Trimming stripped 5 bases from V and 2 bases from J, with 12 bases between. From germline, CDR1 is SEHNR and CDR2 FQNEAQ (reference sequence). Filled out from reference TRBV7-9 and TRBJ1-1, the complete variable domain reads DTGVSQNPRHKITKRGQNVTFRCDPISEHNRLYWYRQTLGQGPEFLTYFQNEAQLEKSRLLSDRFSAERPKGSFSTLEIQRTEQGDSAMYLCASSRGQSNTEAFFGQGTRLTVV.

This clone came up a few times. V and J are TRBV19 and TRBJ2-1; 12 bases align to TRBD2. The CDR3 contains 19 residues. Germline V gives CDR1 LNHDA, CDR2 SQIVND (reference sequence). V was clipped by 3 bases and J by 0 bases; unmatched bases: 9. CDR3 bases: TGTGCCAGTAGTATTGGGAGTCTAGCGGGAGGGTCCTCCTACAATGAGCAGTTCTTC. It is translated as CASSIGSLAGGSSYNEQFF.

Regarding this clone: Sequence at one end of the junction differs from germline and may be a read error. This chain connects TRBV28 to TRBJ1-2, with TRBD1 identical over 9 bases. This CDR3 region has 13 residues. Germline assignment: CDR1 MDHEN and CDR2 SYDVKM. The CDR3 sequence: CASSASPRDRAIF. DNA of the CDR3: TGTGCCAGCAGTGCGTCCCCCCGGGACAGGGCTATTTTC.

This clone was seen a handful of times. The chain has TRBV9 and TRBJ1-6, with D maybe TRBD1 (5 bases). Trimming pared 1 base from V and 8 bases from J, leaving 19 bases between. The CDR3 covers 17 residues. CDR1 is SGDLS, CDR2 YYNGEE, per germline. Here the CDR3 DNA reads TGTGCCAGCAGCGTAAGGATGGGGGAACGCCACGATTCACCCCTCCACTTT. Amino acid sequence: CASSVRMGERHDSPLHF.

The chain is built from TRBV25-1 and TRBJ2-7; tentative D call: TRBD2 (6 bases). Per germline, CDR1 MGHDK and CDR2 SYGVNS. This CDR3 has 14 amino acids. V was shortened by 5 bases and J by 6 bases, with 17 bases between the two germline ends. CDR3 nucleotides: TGTGCCAGCAGTTTTAACCCCGTGACTAGCGAGCAGTACTTC. As protein: CASSFNPVTSEQYF.

The chain recombines TRBV5-4 with TRBJ1-2; the D is unclear. Germline assignment: CDR1 SGHNT and CDR2 YYREEE (reference sequence). This CDR3 region has 15 residues. V was trimmed by 3 bases and J by 5 bases, leaving 17 bases between them. CDR3 coding DNA: TGTGCCAGCAGCTCACAGATTTCTGCCCATTATGGCTACACCTTC. Protein product: CASSSQISAHYGYTF.

V is TRBV5-1 and J is TRBJ2-5, with D hard to call. This CDR3 contains 11 residues. The V and J ends lost 2 bases and 3 bases respectively, with 2 bases between them. The germline V gene has CDR1 SGHRS and CDR2 YFSETQ. CDR3 protein: CASSLKETQYF. The CDR3 nucleotides are TGCGCCAGCAGCTTAAAAGAGACCCAGTACTTC.